Listed below are T cell receptor beta chains from one sample, sequenced in a study of cytomegalovirus exposure and HLA in healthy donors. Repertoires were generated with immunoSEQ multiplex PCR, while TCRdb's copy carries only in-frame clones and drops some. This table has around 150,000 clones, about two thirds appearing once. The specimen was PBMCs. Receptor source: a man aged 55 to 70 in good health and CMV-seronegative. Both conserved end residues are part of each CDR3. D genes are given only for firm matches. A clone size is listed for some rows: how often the clone was seen (once, few, many), or a class if it is expanded.

TRBD2 few TRBJ2-1 15 TRBV6-4 CASSTSGEMGNEQFF TGTGCCAGCAGTACTAGCGGGGAGATGGGCAATGAGCAGTTCTTC
TRBD1 . TRBJ2-7 16 TRBV9 CASSVGYRDSLHEQYF TGTGCCAGCAGCGTAGGATACCGGGACAGTCTACACGAGCAGTACTTC
. . TRBJ2-5 11 TRBV29-1 CSVGGEETQYF TGCAGCGTGGGGGGAGAAGAGACCCAGTACTTC
. . TRBJ1-5 14 TRBV2 CASKIRAVDQPQHF TGTGCCAGCAAGATCAGGGCAGTAGATCAGCCCCAGCATTTT
. . TRBJ2-5 14 TRBV30 CAWSVLIIQETQYF TGTGCCTGGAGTGTACTAATCATCCAAGAGACCCAGTACTTC
TRBD1 few TRBJ1-2 14 TRBV28 CASSQTGGNYGYTF TGTGCCAGCAGCCAGACAGGGGGAAACTATGGCTACACCTTC
TRBD2 . TRBJ2-3 16 TRBV5-4 CASSSVKTSGTNTQYF TGTGCCAGCAGCTCCGTCAAGACTAGCGGAACTAATACGCAGTATTTT
. few TRBJ2-3 16 TRBV19 CASSPRPRTSTDTQYF TGTGCCAGTAGTCCCAGGCCCAGGACTAGCACAGATACGCAGTATTTT
TRBD1 few TRBJ1-2 15 TRBV19 CASSTPRQGSYGYTF TGTGCCAGTAGTACCCCCAGACAGGGGTCCTATGGCTACACCTTC
. . TRBJ2-1 16 TRBV5-4 CASSVDQRVLYNEQFF TGTGCCAGCAGCGTGGACCAGCGGGTTCTCTACAATGAGCAGTTCTTC
TRBD2 . TRBJ2-7 15 TRBV5-1 CASSLLAGGSYEQYF TGCGCCAGCAGCCTTCTAGCGGGAGGTTCCTACGAGCAGTACTTC
. . TRBJ1-5 17 TRBV28 CASSLPPSGYSNQPQHF TGTGCCAGCAGTTTGCCTCCCTCAGGGTATAGCAATCAGCCCCAGCATTTT
TRBD2 . TRBJ2-2 15 TRBV28 CASGTSGRRSGELFF TGTGCCAGCGGAACTAGCGGGAGGCGGTCCGGGGAGCTGTTTTTT
. . TRBJ1-1 13 TRBV28 CASSSGVGTEAFF TGTGCCAGCAGCTCAGGGGTTGGCACTGAAGCTTTCTTT
. few TRBJ2-2 13 TRBV7-2 CASSNSNTGELFF TGTGCCAGCAGCAACTCCAACACCGGGGAGCTGTTTTTT
TRBD1 . TRBJ1-1 16 TRBV19 CASTSRGHPPGTEAFF TGTGCCAGTACCAGCAGGGGGCATCCTCCGGGCACTGAAGCTTTCTTT
TRBD1 . TRBJ1-2 16 TRBV19 CASSPLPGQTNYGYTF TGTGCCAGTAGTCCTTTACCGGGACAGACAAACTATGGCTACACCTTC
TRBD2 once TRBJ2-5 18 TRBV27 CASSVTTNSGTSPETQYF TGTGCCAGCAGCGTCACTACTAATTCCGGGACTAGCCCAGAGACCCAGTACTTC
. . TRBJ2-5 13 TRBV15 CATSPGQQETQYF TGTGCCACCAGCCCGGGACAACAAGAGACCCAGTACTTC
TRBD1 . TRBJ1-4 15 TRBV6-5 CASTFSGGREEKLFF TGTGCCAGCACCTTTTCAGGGGGGAGAGAAGAAAAACTGTTTTTT
. . TRBJ1-1 13 TRBV7-3 CASSLSGGSVAFF TGTGCCAGCAGCTTATCCGGAGGGAGTGTAGCTTTCTTT
TRBD1 few TRBJ2-1 15 TRBV6-6 CASSFRTGDYNEQFF TGTGCCAGCAGTTTTAGGACAGGGGACTACAATGAGCAGTTCTTC
TRBD1 . TRBJ2-5 17 TRBV19 CASSGRPPGTGQETQYF TGTGCCAGTAGTGGGCGCCCCCCCGGGACAGGACAAGAGACCCAGTACTTC
TRBD1 few TRBJ1-2 16 TRBV28 CASSFPRGLANYGYTF TGTGCCAGCAGTTTCCCCAGGGGGCTGGCTAACTATGGCTACACCTTC
TRBD2 . TRBJ2-7 14 TRBV13 CASSSSGRVSEQYF TGTGCCAGCAGCTCTAGCGGGAGGGTATCCGAGCAGTACTTC
TRBD1 . TRBJ2-7 13 TRBV6-5 CASRWTGGYEQYF TGTGCCAGCAGGTGGACAGGGGGCTACGAGCAGTACTTC